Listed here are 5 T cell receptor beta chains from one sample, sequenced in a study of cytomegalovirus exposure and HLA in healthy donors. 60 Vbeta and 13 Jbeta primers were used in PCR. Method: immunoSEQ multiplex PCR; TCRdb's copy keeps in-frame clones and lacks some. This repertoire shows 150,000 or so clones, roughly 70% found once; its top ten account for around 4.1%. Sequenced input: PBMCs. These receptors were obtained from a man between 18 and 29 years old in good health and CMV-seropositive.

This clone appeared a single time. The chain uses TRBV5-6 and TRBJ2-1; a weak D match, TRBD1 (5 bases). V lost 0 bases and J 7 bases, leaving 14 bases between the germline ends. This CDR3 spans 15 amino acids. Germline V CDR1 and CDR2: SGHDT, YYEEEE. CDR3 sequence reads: CASSLAPDQGNEQFF. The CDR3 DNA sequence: TGTGCCAGCAGCTTGGCACCCGACCAGGGAAATGAGCAGTTCTTC.

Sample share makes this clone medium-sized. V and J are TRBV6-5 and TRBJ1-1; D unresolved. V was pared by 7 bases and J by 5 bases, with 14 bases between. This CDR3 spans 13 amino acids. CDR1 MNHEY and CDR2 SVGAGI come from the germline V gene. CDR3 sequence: CASNKGEMTEAFF. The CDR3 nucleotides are TGTGCCAGCAATAAAGGAGAGATGACTGAAGCTTTCTTT.

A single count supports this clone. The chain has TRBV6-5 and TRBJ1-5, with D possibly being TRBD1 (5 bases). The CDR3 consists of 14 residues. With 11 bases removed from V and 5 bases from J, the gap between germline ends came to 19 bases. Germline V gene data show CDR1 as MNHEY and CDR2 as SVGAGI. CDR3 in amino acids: CAPRRWGGDQPQHF. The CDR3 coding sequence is TGTGCCCCCAGGCGTTGGGGCGGTGATCAGCCCCAGCATTTT.

CDR3 DNA: TGTGCCAGCATCGGTCGGGCTAGCGGGACTGGATCGAATGAGCAGTTCTTC. Translated: CASIGRASGTGSNEQFF. The chain is built from TRBV4-2 and TRBJ2-1; 9 positions agree with TRBD2. Germline CDR1 and CDR2: LGHNA and YNFKEQ. The length of the CDR3 is 17 residues. After removal of 7 bases from V and 7 bases from J, the junction contained 17 bases not matched to a gene.

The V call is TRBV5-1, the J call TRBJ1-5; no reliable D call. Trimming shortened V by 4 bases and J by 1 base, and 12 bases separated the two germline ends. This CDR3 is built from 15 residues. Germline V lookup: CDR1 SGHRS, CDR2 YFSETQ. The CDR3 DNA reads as TGCGCCAGCAGCCTGAATGAGGGCAGCAATCAGCCCCAGCATTTT. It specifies CASSLNEGSNQPQHF.